This is a list of T cell receptor beta chains from one sample in a study of T cell responses to AZD1222 COVID-19 vaccine. Here immunoSEQ multiplex PCR was the method, and the copy in TCRdb shows in-frame clones only, minus some. The sample holds 250,000 to 300,000 clones, 94% seen once. The sequencing used peripheral blood, collected 28 days after the second AZD1222 dose. The receptors shown here come from an adult who received the AZD1222 COVID-19 vaccine. The CDR3 runs from the conserved cysteine through the conserved F or W. The order of the fields is J gene, clone size, D gene, V gene, CDR3 DNA, CDR3 protein. The D gene is left open where the match is weak. Clone size is not always given. Where it is, it says once, few, many or a class for expanded clones.

TRBJ2-2 | - | - | TRBV3-1/TRBV3-2 | TGTGCCAGCAGCCAAGTAGGGTCGAACGGGGAGCTGTTTTTT | CASSQVGSNGELFF
TRBJ2-7 | - | - | TRBV19 | TGTGCCAGTACCTCCCCGGTCTCCTACGAGCAGTACTTC | CASTSPVSYEQYF
TRBJ2-1 | once | TRBD1 | TRBV29-1 | TGCAGCGTTGAAGCCCAGGGACAGGGGAGAAACAATGAGCAGTTCTTC | CSVEAQGQGRNNEQFF
TRBJ1-6 | - | - | TRBV13 | TGTGCCAGCAGCGAGCAGGGGATTAATTCACCCCTCCACTTT | CASSEQGINSPLHF
TRBJ1-4 | - | - | TRBV6-5 | TGTGCCAGCGGTCTGACCCGGAGGGAAAAACTGTTTTTT | CASGLTRREKLFF
TRBJ2-5 | - | - | TRBV10-3 | TGTGCCATCAGTGGGGACGTAAGCCAAGAGACCCAGTACTTC | CAISGDVSQETQYF
TRBJ2-5 | - | - | TRBV27 | TGTGCCAGCACAGCTCTGGGTAGGAGGGGACTAGAGACCCAGTACTTC | CASTALGRRGLETQYF
TRBJ1-5 | - | - | TRBV19 | TGTGCCAGTAGTATAGACAGGGAGGGTGATCAGCCCCAGCATTTT | CASSIDREGDQPQHF
TRBJ2-3 | - | - | TRBV6-2/TRBV6-3 | TGTGCCAGCAGTTACGGAACAGGAGGGACAGATACGCAGTATTTT | CASSYGTGGTDTQYF
TRBJ1-4 | - | - | TRBV7-9 | TGTGCCAGCATGGGCCCTAATGAAAAACTGTTTTTT | CASMGPNEKLFF
TRBJ1-4 | - | - | TRBV19 | TGTGCCAGTGGAGGAGGAACAACTAATGAAAAACTGTTTTTT | CASGGGTTNEKLFF
TRBJ2-5 | - | TRBD2 | TRBV7-8 | TGTGCCAGCAGCGACCAGTTATGGCGGGAGTCGCCGCATCAAGAGACCCAGTACTTC | CASSDQLWRESPHQETQYF
TRBJ1-2 | - | - | TRBV6-5 | TGTGCCAGCAGTTACTCGTTCATAGAGGGACACACCTTC | CASSYSFIEGHTF
TRBJ1-2 | - | - | TRBV28 | TGTGCCAGCAGTCCAGGACAGTATGGCTACACCTTC | CASSPGQYGYTF
TRBJ1-2 | - | - | TRBV19 | TGTGCCAGTACCCCTGGAAGGGGCTATGGCTACACCTTC | CASTPGRGYGYTF
TRBJ2-1 | - | - | TRBV7-9 | TGTGCCAGCAGCCCGCAGCATGATGAGCAGTTCTTC | CASSPQHDEQFF
TRBJ2-3 | - | TRBD2 | TRBV9 | TGTGCCAGCAGCGTAGCCGGGGGGGCCGGAGATACGCAGTATTTT | CASSVAGGAGDTQYF
TRBJ2-2 | - | TRBD1 | TRBV7-9 | TGTGCCACCCCCTCCGGGACAGGGTTCCAAAGGGAGCTGTTTTTT | CATPSGTGFQRELFF
TRBJ2-1 | - | - | TRBV13 | TGTGCCAGCAGCTTAGGTTCCAGGCCGAGCTCCTACAATGAGCAGTTCTTC | CASSLGSRPSSYNEQFF
TRBJ2-7 | - | - | TRBV27 | TGTGCCAGCAGTTTACAGGGGGGCCCCTACGAGCAGTACTTC | CASSLQGGPYEQYF
TRBJ2-3 | - | - | TRBV5-6 | TGTGCCAGCAGCTTGGATCTAGGACAAGATACGCAGTATTTT | CASSLDLGQDTQYF
TRBJ2-1 | - | TRBD1 | TRBV27 | TGTGCCAGCAGTTACCCTCGACAGGGATCCTACAATGAGCAGTTCTTC | CASSYPRQGSYNEQFF
TRBJ1-3 | - | TRBD1 | TRBV10-3 | TGTGCCACCCGGACAGGGGGTAACACCATATATTTT | CATRTGGNTIYF
TRBJ2-2 | - | - | TRBV19 | TGTGCCAGTACCAGTCGCTCTGCTCCGAACACCGGGGAGCTGTTTTTT | CASTSRSAPNTGELFF
TRBJ2-5 | - | TRBD1 | TRBV5-1 | TGCGCCAGCAGCCCGGGGACAGGCCAAGAGACCCAGTACTTC | CASSPGTGQETQYF
TRBJ2-1 | - | - | TRBV7-9 | TGTGCCAGCAGCTTAGGCCCCGGGAAGGGGAATGAGCAGTTCTTC | CASSLGPGKGNEQFF
TRBJ1-2 | - | TRBD1 | TRBV10-3 | TGTGCCATCAGTGTAGCCGGGACAGAAAACTATGGCTACACCTTC | CAISVAGTENYGYTF
TRBJ1-2 | - | TRBD1 | TRBV18 | TGTGCCAGCTCACCCCAGGGGGGGGACTATGGCTACACCTTC | CASSPQGGDYGYTF
TRBJ2-1 | - | - | TRBV5-1 | TGCGCCAGCAGCTTGGGGGACCTCTCCTACAATGAGCAGTTCTTC | CASSLGDLSYNEQFF
TRBJ1-6 | - | - | TRBV5-6 | TGTGCCAGCAGCTTGGACGGCCCGAGCTCCTATAATTCACCCCTCCACTTT | CASSLDGPSSYNSPLHF
TRBJ2-7 | - | - | TRBV28 | TGTGCCATCGAGGTCCCCGGACATAGCTACGAGCAGTACTTC | CAIEVPGHSYEQYF
TRBJ2-2 | - | - | TRBV12-3/TRBV12-4 | TGTGCCAGCAGGGCAGGGGAGACCGGGGAGCTGTTTTTT | CASRAGETGELFF
TRBJ2-6 | - | TRBD1 | TRBV6-6 | TGTGCCAGCAGTCTTGGACAGGGCTTCTCTGGGGCCAACGTCCTGACTTTC | CASSLGQGFSGANVLTF
TRBJ2-2 | - | TRBD2 | TRBV5-1 | TGCGCCAGCAGCCCTAGCGGGGGAACCGGGGAGCTGTTTTTT | CASSPSGGTGELFF
TRBJ2-1 | - | TRBD1 | TRBV27 | TGTGCCAGCAGTGGACAGGGGGGTGAGAATGAGCAGTTCTTC | CASSGQGGENEQFF
TRBJ1-1 | - | - | TRBV5-4 | TGTGCCAGCAGCGGCCGACAGAACACTGAAGCTTTCTTT | CASSGRQNTEAFF
TRBJ2-7 | few | - | TRBV7-9 | TGTGCCAGCAGCTCGACCTACGTGGGCGAGCAGTACTTC | CASSSTYVGEQYF
TRBJ2-3 | - | TRBD2 | TRBV4-1 | TGCGCCAGCAGCCGGACGGGAGGTATCCGAGATACGCAGTATTTT | CASSRTGGIRDTQYF
TRBJ1-4 | once | - | TRBV15 | TGTGCCACCAGCAGGTTACGAATAGGCACTAATGAAAAACTGTTTTTT | CATSRLRIGTNEKLFF
TRBJ1-6 | - | TRBD1 | TRBV13 | TGTGCCAGCAGCTTAGGCCTAAAGGACAGGGGAAAATCACCCCTCCACTTT | CASSLGLKDRGKSPLHF
TRBJ1-3 | - | - | TRBV5-5 | TGTGCCAGCAGCTTGCGCCCGGGAAGGTCTGGAAACACCATATATTTT | CASSLRPGRSGNTIYF
TRBJ2-5 | - | - | TRBV27 | TGTGCCAGCAGTTTATCGGGAGTAGGTACCCAGTACTTC | CASSLSGVGTQYF
TRBJ1-6 | - | - | TRBV12-3/TRBV12-4 | TGTGCCAGCAACACAGGATTTGGGACCCTCCACTTT | CASNTGFGTLHF
TRBJ1-1 | - | - | TRBV5-1 | TGCGCCAGCAGTCCCGCGGCCACGAACACTGAAGCTTTCTTT | CASSPAATNTEAFF
TRBJ2-6 | - | - | TRBV7-8 | TGTGCCAGCAGCTTAGGTGCCCTACGGTGGACTGGGGCCAACGTCCTGACTTTC | CASSLGALRWTGANVLTF
TRBJ1-2 | once | - | TRBV5-4 | TGTGCCAGCAGCCCGGACCGAAAGGGAGGCTACACCTTC | CASSPDRKGGYTF
TRBJ1-6 | - | TRBD1 | TRBV2 | TGTGCCAGCAACCCCACTTACAGGGGGAATTCACCCCTCCACTTT | CASNPTYRGNSPLHF
TRBJ1-1 | - | - | TRBV2 | TGTGCCAGCGGGCAGTACACTGAAGCTTTCTTT | CASGQYTEAFF
TRBJ2-7 | few | TRBD2 | TRBV5-8 | TGTGCCAGCAGCTGGGGGGGACTAGCGGGCTACGAGCAGTACTTC | CASSWGGLAGYEQYF